This is a list of T cell receptor beta chains from one sample in a study of Ad26.COV2.S vaccination and SARS-CoV-2 variants. The table came from immunoSEQ multiplex PCR; TCRdb's copy has only in-frame clones and leaves some out. Here the sample spans about 680,000 clones, about 90% being singletons. The sequenced sample was peripheral blood, obtained in a trial of Ad26.COV2.S vaccine versus placebo. Source of these receptors: a person between 18 and 59 years old who received the Ad26.COV2.S COVID-19 vaccine or a placebo. The CDR3 runs from the conserved cysteine through the conserved F or W. Each record gives: J gene, D gene, V gene, clone size, CDR3 protein, CDR3 DNA. D genes are given only for firm matches. Not all rows give a size; the values are once, few, many and, for expanded clones, a class.

j_gene: TRBJ1-6; d_gene: TRBD1; v_gene: TRBV6-5; abundance: -; CDR3aa: CASSPGQGASPLHF; CDR3nt: TGTGCCAGCAGCCCCGGACAGGGGGCCTCACCCCTCCACTTT
j_gene: TRBJ1-1; d_gene: -; v_gene: TRBV11-3; abundance: -; CDR3aa: CASSLGLGQEAFF; CDR3nt: TGTGCCAGCAGCTTAGGTTTGGGACAAGAAGCTTTCTTT
j_gene: TRBJ2-5; d_gene: -; v_gene: TRBV3-1/TRBV3-2; abundance: -; CDR3aa: CASSQGSFETQYF; CDR3nt: TGTGCCAGCAGCCAAGGGAGTTTTGAGACCCAGTACTTC
j_gene: TRBJ2-5; d_gene: TRBD2; v_gene: TRBV29-1; abundance: -; CDR3aa: CSVYGGTGAQYF; CDR3nt: TGCAGCGTTTACGGGGGGACCGGGGCCCAGTACTTC
j_gene: TRBJ1-6; d_gene: -; v_gene: TRBV7-2; abundance: few; CDR3aa: CASSPGPAAQGSPLHF; CDR3nt: TGTGCCAGCAGCCCGGGACCGGCTGCCCAGGGTTCACCCCTCCACTTT
j_gene: TRBJ2-1; d_gene: TRBD2; v_gene: TRBV29-1; abundance: -; CDR3aa: CSVRGGLAGDEQFF; CDR3nt: TGCAGCGTTCGGGGGGGACTAGCAGGAGATGAGCAGTTCTTC
j_gene: TRBJ2-1; d_gene: TRBD2; v_gene: TRBV6-2/TRBV6-3; abundance: once; CDR3aa: CASSNPPGLAGPGEQFF; CDR3nt: TGTGCCAGCAGTAACCCCCCCGGACTAGCGGGCCCTGGTGAGCAGTTCTTC
j_gene: TRBJ1-6; d_gene: -; v_gene: TRBV6-5; abundance: -; CDR3aa: CASRVGHSPLHF; CDR3nt: TGTGCCAGCAGGGTCGGCCATTCACCCCTCCACTTT
j_gene: TRBJ2-7; d_gene: TRBD1; v_gene: TRBV6-5; abundance: -; CDR3aa: CASSWDRSYEQYF; CDR3nt: TGTGCCAGCAGTTGGGACAGGTCCTACGAGCAGTACTTC
j_gene: TRBJ2-2; d_gene: -; v_gene: TRBV7-2; abundance: -; CDR3aa: CASTGGGTGELFF; CDR3nt: TGTGCCAGCACTGGGGGCGGCACCGGGGAGCTGTTTTTT
j_gene: TRBJ1-5; d_gene: -; v_gene: TRBV7-8; abundance: -; CDR3aa: CASSLAANFQPQHF; CDR3nt: TGTGCCAGCAGCTTAGCGGCAAATTTTCAGCCCCAGCATTTT
j_gene: TRBJ2-3; d_gene: TRBD2; v_gene: TRBV7-2; abundance: -; CDR3aa: CASSLDGGNTQYF; CDR3nt: TGTGCCAGCAGCTTAGACGGGGGGAATACGCAGTATTTT
j_gene: TRBJ2-3; d_gene: -; v_gene: TRBV25-1; abundance: -; CDR3aa: CASKTQYF; CDR3nt: TGTGCCAGCAAGACGCAGTATTTT
j_gene: TRBJ1-1; d_gene: TRBD1; v_gene: TRBV5-4; abundance: -; CDR3aa: CASSSRQGVSTEAFF; CDR3nt: TGTGCCAGCAGCTCCAGACAGGGCGTGAGCACTGAAGCTTTCTTT
j_gene: TRBJ2-7; d_gene: -; v_gene: TRBV7-2; abundance: -; CDR3aa: CASSLTRDGLKNEQYF; CDR3nt: TGTGCCAGCAGCCTGACGAGGGACGGACTGAAGAACGAGCAGTACTTC
j_gene: TRBJ2-1; d_gene: -; v_gene: TRBV6-1; abundance: -; CDR3aa: CASSFSRGLTNEQFF; CDR3nt: TGTGCCAGCAGCTTCTCCCGGGGGCTGACAAATGAGCAGTTCTTC
j_gene: TRBJ2-3; d_gene: -; v_gene: TRBV7-9; abundance: few; CDR3aa: CASSLAGFTDTQYF; CDR3nt: TGTGCCAGCAGCTTAGCCGGATTCACAGATACGCAGTATTTT
j_gene: TRBJ2-3; d_gene: -; v_gene: TRBV7-2; abundance: -; CDR3aa: CASSRTGVDGTDTQYF; CDR3nt: TGTGCCAGCAGCCGGACCGGTGTGGACGGCACAGATACGCAGTATTTT
j_gene: TRBJ2-5; d_gene: -; v_gene: TRBV7-9; abundance: few; CDR3aa: CASSSILTVRETQYF; CDR3nt: TGTGCCAGCAGCTCAATTCTGACAGTTCGGGAGACCCAGTACTTC
j_gene: TRBJ2-1; d_gene: -; v_gene: TRBV27; abundance: -; CDR3aa: CASSLVAATNEQFF; CDR3nt: TGTGCCAGCAGTCTCGTGGCGGCCACAAATGAGCAGTTCTTC
j_gene: TRBJ2-3; d_gene: TRBD2; v_gene: TRBV6-2/TRBV6-3; abundance: -; CDR3aa: CASSSRTSGVDTQYF; CDR3nt: TGTGCCAGCAGTTCCAGGACTAGTGGAGTCGATACGCAGTATTTT
j_gene: TRBJ2-2; d_gene: -; v_gene: TRBV7-2; abundance: -; CDR3aa: CASSPAGAWNTGELFF; CDR3nt: TGTGCCAGCAGTCCCGCCGGGGCCTGGAACACCGGGGAGCTGTTTTTT
j_gene: TRBJ2-6; d_gene: -; v_gene: TRBV6-5; abundance: -; CDR3aa: CASSNSGANVLTF; CDR3nt: TGTGCCAGCAGCAACTCTGGGGCCAACGTCCTGACTTTC
j_gene: TRBJ2-7; d_gene: -; v_gene: TRBV11-1; abundance: -; CDR3aa: CASKSLSGYEQYF; CDR3nt: TGTGCCAGCAAGTCGCTGTCAGGGTACGAGCAGTACTTC
j_gene: TRBJ2-7; d_gene: -; v_gene: TRBV6-5; abundance: -; CDR3aa: CASNQGSEQYF; CDR3nt: TGTGCCAGCAACCAGGGGTCCGAGCAGTACTTC
j_gene: TRBJ2-1; d_gene: -; v_gene: TRBV21-1; abundance: -; CDR3aa: CASSMGRGLWNEQFF; CDR3nt: TGTGCCAGCAGCATGGGGAGGGGGCTTTGGAATGAGCAGTTCTTC
j_gene: TRBJ1-1; d_gene: -; v_gene: TRBV6-4; abundance: -; CDR3aa: CASSREGRNTEAFF; CDR3nt: TGTGCCAGCAGCCGCGAAGGGAGAAACACTGAAGCTTTCTTT
j_gene: TRBJ2-1; d_gene: TRBD2; v_gene: TRBV10-3; abundance: -; CDR3aa: CAISGGLAGDPNEQFF; CDR3nt: TGTGCCATCAGTGGGGGTCTCGCGGGGGACCCCAATGAGCAGTTCTTC
j_gene: TRBJ2-3; d_gene: TRBD2; v_gene: TRBV6-1; abundance: -; CDR3aa: CASSVGTSGGTSTDTQYF; CDR3nt: TGTGCCAGCAGTGTCGGGACTAGCGGGGGGACTAGCACAGATACGCAGTATTTT
j_gene: TRBJ1-4; d_gene: -; v_gene: TRBV4-2; abundance: -; CDR3aa: CASSPPRDIANEKLFF; CDR3nt: TGTGCCAGCAGCCCGCCCCGGGACATCGCTAATGAAAAACTGTTTTTT
j_gene: TRBJ2-4; d_gene: -; v_gene: TRBV12-3/TRBV12-4; abundance: -; CDR3aa: CASSSGTKNIQYF; CDR3nt: TGTGCCAGCAGTTCCGGGACCAAAAACATTCAGTACTTC
j_gene: TRBJ1-1; d_gene: -; v_gene: TRBV29-1; abundance: few; CDR3aa: CSVEVSAGLRSTEAFF; CDR3nt: TGCAGCGTTGAAGTCTCAGCAGGGCTCAGATCCACTGAAGCTTTCTTT
j_gene: TRBJ2-5; d_gene: TRBD2; v_gene: TRBV24-1; abundance: once; CDR3aa: CATSDLSAGTMGTQYF; CDR3nt: TGTGCCACCAGTGATTTGTCGGCAGGGACTATGGGGACCCAGTACTTC
j_gene: TRBJ2-7; d_gene: -; v_gene: TRBV19; abundance: -; CDR3aa: CASSTRHGAGYEQYF; CDR3nt: TGTGCCAGTAGTACCCGACATGGGGCCGGGTACGAGCAGTACTTC
j_gene: TRBJ2-6; d_gene: TRBD1; v_gene: TRBV2; abundance: -; CDR3aa: CASSDPGTGYSGANVLTF; CDR3nt: TGTGCCAGCAGTGACCCCGGGACAGGGTACTCTGGGGCCAACGTCCTGACTTTC
j_gene: TRBJ1-1; d_gene: -; v_gene: TRBV10-1; abundance: -; CDR3aa: CASSESGGFGTEAFF; CDR3nt: TGCGCCAGCAGTGAGTCCGGGGGTTTCGGCACTGAAGCTTTCTTT
j_gene: TRBJ2-2; d_gene: -; v_gene: TRBV6-5; abundance: -; CDR3aa: CASSYTAGGNTGELFF; CDR3nt: TGTGCCAGCAGTTACACAGCCGGGGGTAATACCGGGGAGCTGTTTTTT
j_gene: TRBJ2-7; d_gene: -; v_gene: TRBV10-3; abundance: -; CDR3aa: CAISPRKRTEGEQYF; CDR3nt: TGTGCCATCAGCCCCCGTAAGCGCACCGAGGGGGAGCAGTACTTC
j_gene: TRBJ1-1; d_gene: -; v_gene: TRBV5-6; abundance: -; CDR3aa: CASSLVPNTEAFF; CDR3nt: TGTGCCAGCAGCTTGGTACCGAACACTGAAGCTTTCTTT
j_gene: TRBJ2-6; d_gene: -; v_gene: TRBV18; abundance: -; CDR3aa: CASSPGLLQASGANVLTF; CDR3nt: TGTGCCAGCTCACCTGGGCTTTTGCAGGCCTCTGGGGCCAACGTCCTGACTTTC
j_gene: TRBJ2-3; d_gene: -; v_gene: TRBV10-2; abundance: -; CDR3aa: CASSGVGSTDTQYF; CDR3nt: TGCGCCAGCAGTGGGGTGGGTAGCACAGATACGCAGTATTTT
j_gene: TRBJ1-1; d_gene: -; v_gene: TRBV5-1; abundance: -; CDR3aa: CASSMDINTEAFF; CDR3nt: TGCGCCAGCAGCATGGACATCAACACTGAAGCTTTCTTT
j_gene: TRBJ1-2; d_gene: -; v_gene: TRBV7-2; abundance: -; CDR3aa: CASSFGGKYYGYTF; CDR3nt: TGTGCCAGCAGCTTCGGGGGGAAGTACTATGGCTACACCTTC
j_gene: TRBJ2-1; d_gene: -; v_gene: TRBV2; abundance: -; CDR3aa: CASRETGRLWQFF; CDR3nt: TGTGCCAGCAGAGAGACAGGGAGGTTGTGGCAGTTCTTC
j_gene: TRBJ1-5; d_gene: -; v_gene: TRBV9; abundance: -; CDR3aa: CASSAKLGTDYSNQPQHF; CDR3nt: TGTGCCAGCAGCGCTAAATTAGGTACAGACTATAGCAATCAGCCCCAGCATTTT
j_gene: TRBJ1-4; d_gene: -; v_gene: TRBV6-2/TRBV6-3; abundance: -; CDR3aa: CASSYFGQSNEKLFF; CDR3nt: TGTGCCAGCAGTTACTTTGGGCAATCTAATGAAAAACTGTTTTTT
j_gene: TRBJ2-7; d_gene: -; v_gene: TRBV5-1; abundance: -; CDR3aa: CASSLAGDASHEQYF; CDR3nt: TGCGCCAGCAGCTTGGCCGGGGACGCCAGCCACGAGCAGTACTTC
j_gene: TRBJ2-7; d_gene: TRBD1; v_gene: TRBV4-1; abundance: few; CDR3aa: CASSQELTGSLKQYF; CDR3nt: TGCGCCAGCAGCCAAGAATTGACAGGGTCCTTAAAGCAGTACTTC
j_gene: TRBJ2-6; d_gene: -; v_gene: TRBV5-1; abundance: -; CDR3aa: CASRPGTQSSGANVLTF; CDR3nt: TGCGCCAGCAGGCCCGGGACCCAGAGCTCTGGGGCCAACGTCCTGACTTTC
j_gene: TRBJ1-5; d_gene: -; v_gene: TRBV27; abundance: -; CDR3aa: CASSHAGMGVGNQPQHF; CDR3nt: TGTGCCAGCAGTCACGCGGGGATGGGTGTCGGCAATCAGCCCCAGCATTTT